This is a list of T cell receptor beta chains from one sample in a study of OX40 agonist ivuxolimab in advanced cancers. Sequencing was performed with immunoSEQ multiplex PCR; in TCRdb, only in-frame clones are kept and a portion is missing. The repertoire includes about 19,000 clones, about four fifths of them detected once, and 10% to 12% sits in the top ten. The material was CD4+ or CD8+ T cells sorted from blood, obtained in a trial of the OX40 agonist ivuxolimab. All receptors derive from an adult with an advanced solid tumor such as melanoma, head and neck, liver or kidney cancer. Both conserved end residues are part of each CDR3. D genes are given only for firm matches. Size is stated for part of the rows, as once, few or many counts, or as a class when the clone is expanded.

d_call: -
clone_size: once
j_call: TRBJ1-2
v_call: TRBV2
cdr3_aa: CASSVGWNYGYTF
cdr3_nt: TGTGCCAGCAGTGTGGGGTGGAACTATGGCTACACCTTC

d_call: -
clone_size: -
j_call: TRBJ2-7
v_call: TRBV6-5
cdr3_aa: CASSETGQPYEQYF
cdr3_nt: TGTGCCAGCAGCGAGACCGGACAGCCCTACGAGCAGTACTTC

d_call: TRBD1
clone_size: -
j_call: TRBJ2-7
v_call: TRBV4-2
cdr3_aa: CASSQEQGGGSYEQYF
cdr3_nt: TGTGCCAGCAGCCAAGAACAGGGGGGAGGCTCCTACGAGCAGTACTTC

d_call: -
clone_size: -
j_call: TRBJ1-2
v_call: TRBV11-2
cdr3_aa: CASREDPNYGYTF
cdr3_nt: TGTGCCAGCAGAGAAGATCCCAACTATGGCTACACCTTC

d_call: TRBD1
clone_size: -
j_call: TRBJ1-1
v_call: TRBV27
cdr3_aa: CASSQDRGLSTEAFF
cdr3_nt: TGTGCCAGCAGTCAAGACAGGGGGCTTAGCACTGAAGCTTTCTTT

d_call: TRBD1
clone_size: -
j_call: TRBJ2-7
v_call: TRBV29-1
cdr3_aa: CSVRQGAPTYEQYF
cdr3_nt: TGCAGCGTAAGACAGGGGGCTCCGACCTACGAGCAGTACTTC

d_call: -
clone_size: -
j_call: TRBJ2-1
v_call: TRBV5-6
cdr3_aa: CASNLDYNEQFF
cdr3_nt: TGTGCCAGCAACTTAGATTACAATGAGCAGTTCTTC

d_call: TRBD2
clone_size: -
j_call: TRBJ2-2
v_call: TRBV29-1
cdr3_aa: CSGGGGAGELFF
cdr3_nt: TGCAGCGGGGGGGGAGGGGCCGGGGAGCTGTTTTTT

d_call: -
clone_size: -
j_call: TRBJ2-2
v_call: TRBV4-3
cdr3_aa: CASSQVGSTGELFF
cdr3_nt: TGCGCCAGCAGCCAAGTAGGGTCCACCGGGGAGCTGTTTTTT

d_call: -
clone_size: -
j_call: TRBJ2-1
v_call: TRBV11-2
cdr3_aa: CASSPGAGVRYEQFF
cdr3_nt: TGTGCCAGCAGCCCAGGGGCGGGAGTTAGGTATGAGCAGTTCTTC

d_call: -
clone_size: -
j_call: TRBJ2-7
v_call: TRBV28
cdr3_aa: CASSFGFGPHEQYF
cdr3_nt: TGTGCCAGCAGTTTTGGTTTCGGCCCCCACGAGCAGTACTTC

d_call: -
clone_size: once
j_call: TRBJ2-1
v_call: TRBV2
cdr3_aa: CASSASSYEQFF
cdr3_nt: TGTGCCAGCAGTGCCAGCAGCTATGAGCAGTTCTTC

d_call: TRBD1
clone_size: once
j_call: TRBJ2-7
v_call: TRBV7-9
cdr3_aa: CASSGDRAYEQYF
cdr3_nt: TGTGCCAGCAGCGGGGACAGGGCGTACGAGCAGTACTTC

d_call: -
clone_size: -
j_call: TRBJ1-5
v_call: TRBV27
cdr3_aa: CASSLLGGGQPQHF
cdr3_nt: TGTGCCAGCAGTTTATTGGGGGGAGGTCAGCCCCAGCATTTT

d_call: -
clone_size: few
j_call: TRBJ2-1
v_call: TRBV11-2
cdr3_aa: CASSSRTAYNEQFF
cdr3_nt: TGTGCCAGCAGCTCCAGGACTGCCTACAATGAGCAGTTCTTC

d_call: -
clone_size: -
j_call: TRBJ2-1
v_call: TRBV11-2
cdr3_aa: CASSLRPDAFYNEQFF
cdr3_nt: TGTGCCAGCAGCTTAAGGCCGGATGCTTTCTACAATGAGCAGTTCTTC

d_call: -
clone_size: -
j_call: TRBJ2-7
v_call: TRBV27
cdr3_aa: CASKGRQALYEQYF
cdr3_nt: TGTGCCAGCAAAGGGCGGCAGGCCCTTTACGAGCAGTACTTC

d_call: TRBD1
clone_size: -
j_call: TRBJ2-3
v_call: TRBV9
cdr3_aa: CASSGGQTAHTDTQYF
cdr3_nt: TGTGCCAGCAGCGGGGGACAGACAGCCCACACAGATACGCAGTATTTT

d_call: TRBD2
clone_size: -
j_call: TRBJ2-2
v_call: TRBV28
cdr3_aa: CASSLSPGGTTGELFF
cdr3_nt: TGTGCCAGCAGTCTCTCGCCGGGGGGGACCACCGGGGAGCTGTTTTTT

d_call: TRBD2
clone_size: -
j_call: TRBJ2-1
v_call: TRBV2
cdr3_aa: CASSRWGLEYNEQFF
cdr3_nt: TGTGCCAGCAGTCGTTGGGGACTAGAGTACAATGAGCAGTTCTTC